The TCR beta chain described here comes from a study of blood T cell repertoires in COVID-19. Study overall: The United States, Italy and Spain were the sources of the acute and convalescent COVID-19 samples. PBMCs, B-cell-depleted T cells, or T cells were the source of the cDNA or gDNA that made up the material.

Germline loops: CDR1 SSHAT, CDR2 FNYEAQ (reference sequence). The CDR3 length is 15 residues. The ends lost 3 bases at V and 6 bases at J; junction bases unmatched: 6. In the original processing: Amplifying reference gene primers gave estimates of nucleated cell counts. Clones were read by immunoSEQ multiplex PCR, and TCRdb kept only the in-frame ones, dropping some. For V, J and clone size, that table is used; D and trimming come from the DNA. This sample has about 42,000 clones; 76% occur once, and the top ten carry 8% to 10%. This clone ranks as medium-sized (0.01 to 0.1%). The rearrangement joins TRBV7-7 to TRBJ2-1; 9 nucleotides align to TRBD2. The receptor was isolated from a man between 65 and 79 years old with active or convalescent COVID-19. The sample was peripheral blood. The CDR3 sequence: CASSFSAGGLNEQFF. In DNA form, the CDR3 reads TGTGCCAGCAGCTTCTCGGCGGGGGGGCTCAATGAGCAGTTCTTC.